The 9 T cell receptor beta chains in this list originate from one sample, sequenced in a study of cytomegalovirus exposure and HLA in healthy donors. The PCR ran on 60 Vbeta and 13 Jbeta primers. Libraries were prepared by immunoSEQ multiplex PCR; TCRdb keeps only in-frame clonotypes and omits some of them. Of 150,000 to 200,000 clones in the sample, 65% to 75% are singletons; the top ten hold around 1.5%. Sequenced sample: PBMCs. The receptor set was obtained from a girl between 10 and 17 years old in good health and CMV-seronegative.

The chain links TRBV5-1 to TRBJ2-1, with D uncertain. Trimming removed 0 bases at V and 0 bases at J, with 7 bases between. This CDR3 has 15 residues. Per the germline V gene, CDR1 is SGHRS and CDR2 is YFSETQ. The CDR3 DNA follows: TGCGCCAGCAGCTTGGTGGCCAACTCCTACAATGAGCAGTTCTTC. Encoded protein: CASSLVANSYNEQFF.

This sequence joins TRBV6-1 and TRBJ1-6; D gene uncertain. V lost 0 bases to trimming and J lost 3 bases, with 3 bases between them. This CDR3 has 14 amino acids. The germline V gene encodes CDR1 MNHNS and CDR2 SASEGT. The CDR3, as DNA: TGTGCCAGCAGTGAAGCTTACTATAATTCACCCCTCCACTTT. Translation gives CASSEAYYNSPLHF.

This clone was seen a few times. This chain joins TRBV10-3 and TRBJ1-2; D might be TRBD1 (6 bases). Germline CDR1 reads ENHRY; CDR2 reads SYGVKD. V was cut by 10 bases and J by 0 bases, with 12 bases left in between. The CDR3 is made up of 13 amino acids. This CDR3 reads CATAQGTNYGYTF. The CDR3 region has the DNA TGTGCCACAGCACAGGGCACTAACTATGGCTACACCTTC.

V and J are TRBV5-6 and TRBJ1-5; D gene ambiguous. The CDR3 spans 13 residues. The germline gives CDR1 SGHDT, CDR2 YYEEEE. The V end lost 6 bases, the J end lost 4 bases, and 11 bases lay between the germline ends. The CDR3 region has the DNA TGTGCCAGCACCCGAGGAGGGAATCAGCCCCAGCATTTT. Its protein product is CASTRGGNQPQHF.

V gene TRBV6-1 combines with J gene TRBJ2-1; 8 bases agree with TRBD1. The CDR3 consists of 16 residues. With V trimmed by 1 base and J by 5 bases, 7 bases remained unmatched. The germline CDR1 and CDR2 sequences are MNHNS and SASEGT. The CDR3 reads CASSEVRGRSDNEQFF. In DNA form, the CDR3 reads TGTGCCAGCAGTGAAGTCAGGGGGCGGAGCGACAATGAGCAGTTCTTC.

The V and J genes are TRBV4-1 and TRBJ2-3; no firm D call. This CDR3 region has 15 residues. The ends were cut back, 1 base at V and 1 base at J, with 9 bases in the middle. Germline lookup yields CDR1 MGHRA and CDR2 YSYEKL. The DNA for the CDR3 is TGCGCCAGCAGCCAAGGCGGAGCCCGCACAGATACGCAGTATTTT. It is translated as CASSQGGARTDTQYF.

This chain joins TRBV2 and TRBJ2-2; D gene uncertain. Trimming removed 3 bases from V and 0 bases from J, with 8 bases in between. The germline CDR1 and CDR2 sequences are SNHLY and FYNNEI. The CDR3 runs to 15 residues. The CDR3 here is CASSDGVANTGELFF. The CDR3 DNA is TGTGCCAGCAGTGACGGAGTAGCGAACACCGGGGAGCTGTTTTTT.

The chain is built from TRBV6-5 and TRBJ2-5; maybe TRBD1 (6 bases). Trimming cost V 6 bases and J 3 bases, with 11 bases left between them. Germline CDR1 MNHEY, CDR2 SVGAGI. The CDR3 spans 13 residues. The CDR3 protein is CASRGAGEETQYF. CDR3 in DNA: TGTGCCAGCAGGGGTGCAGGGGAAGAGACCCAGTACTTC.

The chain employs TRBV5-6 and TRBJ1-2, with 8 nucleotides matching TRBD1. CDR3 length: 15 residues. The V segment lost 0 bases and the J segment 4 bases; nucleotides outside the gene matches: 5. Germline-derived CDR1 and CDR2 are SGHDT and YYEEEE. The CDR3 DNA reads TGTGCCAGCAGCTTGGGGAGACAGGGGATCTATGGCTACACCTTC. Its protein is CASSLGRQGIYGYTF.